This T cell receptor beta chain is from a study of cytomegalovirus exposure and HLA in healthy donors. PCR amplification relied on 60 Vbeta primers (plus 13 Jbeta primers). Assay: immunoSEQ multiplex PCR; the TCRdb copy retains only in-frame clones and omits some. The sample lists 80,000 to 130,000 clones, approximately 70% occurring once. Study results and caveats: From TCR beta sequences, most subjects' HLA-A and HLA-B alleles were reportedly predicted accurately. Three CMV-associated chains proved CMV antigen-specific in vitro.

The CDR3 length is 14 residues. Germline values: CDR1 SGHTA, CDR2 FQGNSA. The V gene end was trimmed by 4 bases and the J gene end by 5 bases; junction bases not matched to a gene: 4. About this clone: What it binds is unknown.

The sequencing input was PBMCs. The clonotype originates from a woman under 30 in good health and CMV-seropositive. The chain links TRBV7-2 to TRBJ2-5, with TRBD2 matching 10 bases. The CDR3 DNA reads TGTGCCAGCAGCTCGAGCGGGAGGGCGGAGACCCAGTACTTC. This sequence encodes CASSSSGRAETQYF.